This T cell receptor beta chain was recovered during a study of PD-1 blockade in classical Hodgkin lymphoma. Findings and limits, study-wide: Significantly greater TCR diversity emerged by C4D1 in CD4+ cells but not CD8+ cells. Underlying causes for the observed repertoire differences were not defined, possibly disease activity or prior therapy. At baseline, newly diagnosed patients reportedly showed less TCR diversity than healthy donors.

TCRdb keeps only in-frame clones here, not all; method: immunoSEQ multiplex PCR. The profile shows about 110,000 clones, 80% to 90% of them singletons. Germline V gene data show CDR1 as ENHRY and CDR2 as SYGVKD. This CDR3 has 18 residues. Germline trimming cut 2 bases from V and 5 bases from J; bases unmatched to any gene: 12. Worth noting for this clone: Its antigen is unknown.

Each and every patient relapsed after autologous stem cell transplantation, and patients got differing brentuximab vedotin exposure. Patients had relapsed/refractory classical Hodgkin lymphoma with complete response, partial response or progressive disease as best response. The sequence was collected from a human donor with classical Hodgkin lymphoma. The material was peripheral blood mononuclear cells (PBMCs), obtained before the second cycle of nivolumab. The rearrangement uses TRBV10-3 and TRBJ1-1; TRBD1 agrees at 12 bases. In nucleotides, the CDR3 is TGTGCCATCAGTGAGAGGGGGACAGGGGGCGCATTTGGGACTGAAGCTTTCTTT. This encodes CAISERGTGGAFGTEAFF.